The TCR beta chain under discussion was sequenced for a study of cytomegalovirus exposure and HLA in healthy donors. This CDR3 region has 16 residues. Trimming cost V 7 bases and J 4 bases, with 20 bases left between them. The PCR ran on 60 Vbeta and 13 Jbeta primers. Only in-frame clones appear in the TCRdb table, and some are missing; sequencing was by immunoSEQ multiplex PCR. In the table there are around 100,000 clones, 79% of which are singletons. The sequencing sample was made of PBMCs. The chain joins TRBV23-1 to TRBJ1-5; TRBD1 is a possible D gene (5 bases). TRBV23-1 is marked as an open reading frame, function uncertain. This clonotype originated in a woman aged 18-29 years in good health and CMV-seropositive. CDR3 bases: TGCGCCAGCACGCGCTCCGGCCCAGGGCGAAATCAGCCCCAGCATTTT. It codes for CASTRSGPGRNQPQHF.